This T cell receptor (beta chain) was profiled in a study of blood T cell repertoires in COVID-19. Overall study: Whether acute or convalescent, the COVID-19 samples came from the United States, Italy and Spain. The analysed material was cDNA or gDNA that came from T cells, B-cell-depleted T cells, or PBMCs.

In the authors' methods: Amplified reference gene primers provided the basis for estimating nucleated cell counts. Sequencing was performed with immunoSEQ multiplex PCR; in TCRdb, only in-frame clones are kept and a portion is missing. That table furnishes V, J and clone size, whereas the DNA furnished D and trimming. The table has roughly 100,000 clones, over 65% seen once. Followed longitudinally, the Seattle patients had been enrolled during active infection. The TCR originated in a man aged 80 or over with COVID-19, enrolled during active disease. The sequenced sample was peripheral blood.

CDR3 coding DNA: TGCAGCGTTGAAGGCGTCACGGGACTAGCGCGGGCAGATACGCAGTATTTT. As protein: CSVEGVTGLARADTQYF. J is TRBJ2-3 and V is TRBV29-1; TRBD2 aligns across 10 bases. Germline assignment: CDR1 SQVTM and CDR2 ANQGSEA. J gave up 4 bases and V 1 base, and 11 bases lay outside the gene matches. The CDR3 totals 17 residues.